Below are 27 T cell receptor beta chains sequenced from a single sample in a study of control samples from healthy donors and cancer patients. The repertoire was sequenced with immunoSEQ multiplex PCR; TCRdb's copy has only in-frame clones and lacks some. The data contain more than 95,000 clones, more than 80% of them singletons. Sequencing was done on a sample of blood. All receptors derive from a man aged 18 to 30 in good health.

Comments on this clone: This sequence may be a read error, since a much larger clone differs from it by one base. The chain carries TRBV4-1 and TRBJ2-7; D uncertain. V lost 1 base and J lost 2, with 3 bases in between. CDR3 length: 12 residues. CDR1 is MGHRA and CDR2 is YSYEKL in the germline V gene. CDR3 sequence: CASSQGAYEQYF. The CDR3 bases are TGCGCCAGCAGCCAAGGGGCCTACGAGCAGTACTTC.

The chain joins TRBV6-5 to TRBJ1-1; TRBD1 is a possible D gene (6 bases). V lost 8 bases to trimming and J lost 9 bases, with 13 bases between them. CDR3 size: 11 residues. CDR1 is MNHEY, CDR2 SVGAGI, per germline. CDR3 region: CASFSRDKAFF. CDR3 nucleotide sequence: TGTGCCAGCTTTTCCAGGGACAAAGCTTTCTTT.

V gene TRBV25-1 combines with J gene TRBJ1-1; D might be TRBD1 (6 bases). V lost 2 bases, J lost 4 bases, and 11 bases lay in between. In germline, CDR1 is MGHDK, CDR2 SYGVNS. The CDR3 is 14 residues long. CDR3 in amino acids: CASSETGWATEAFF. The CDR3 nucleotides are TGTGCCAGCAGTGAAACAGGGTGGGCCACTGAAGCTTTCTTT.

The CDR3 protein is CASSALAGGTNEQFF. The CDR3 DNA is TGTGCCAGCAGCGCCCTAGCGGGGGGGACCAATGAGCAGTTCTTC. The rearrangement links TRBV7-2 to TRBJ2-1; 12 nucleotides match TRBD2. Germline CDR1 and CDR2: SGHTA and FQGNSA. The CDR3 length is 15 residues. The J segment lost 6 bases and the V segment lost 5 bases, leaving 5 bases of the junction unmatched.

The rearrangement links TRBV21-1 to TRBJ1-2; the D call TRBD1 from the table was never checked on the DNA. TRBV21-1 is classified as a pseudogene. This CDR3 is built from 15 residues. The chain's CDR3 is CASSSIGGTDYGYTF. The CDR3 DNA reads TGTGCCAGCAGCTCCATAGGGGGGACAGACTATGGCTACACCTTC.

The chain recombines TRBV29-1 with TRBJ1-4, with 9 bases fitting TRBD1. The V gene end was trimmed by 0 bases and the J gene end by 2 bases; junction bases not matched to a gene: 4. Per germline, CDR1 SQVTM and CDR2 ANQGSEA. This CDR3 spans 16 amino acids. The CDR3 is CSVEESTGGTNEKLFF. The CDR3 nucleotides are TGCAGCGTTGAAGAAAGCACAGGGGGCACTAATGAAAAACTGTTTTTT. Variable domain in full (rest from reference TRBV29-1 and TRBJ1-4): SAVISQKPSRDICQRGTSLTIQCQVDSQVTMMFWYRQQPGQSLTLIATANQGSEATYESGFVIDKFPISRPNLTFSTLTVSNMSPEDSSIYLCSVEESTGGTNEKLFFGSGTQLSVL.

CDR3 sequence (DNA): TGCAGCGTTGAAACGGGAGGTTTGCCCTACGAGCAGTACTTC. It is translated as CSVETGGLPYEQYF. The chain combines TRBV29-1 with TRBJ2-7; TRBD2 agrees at 7 bases. CDR3 length: 14 amino acids. From germline, CDR1 is SQVTM and CDR2 ANQGSEA. Trimming removed 2 bases from V and 2 bases from J; junction bases left unmatched: 6.

This clone was seen once. The V gene is TRBV6-4, the J gene TRBJ1-6; 7 bases fit TRBD1. The germline V gene has CDR1 MRHNA and CDR2 SNTAGT. The V gene end was trimmed by 6 bases and the J gene end by 7 bases; junction bases not matched to a gene: 0. The CDR3 has 12 residues. Here the CDR3 DNA reads TGTGCCAGCAGACAGGGGAATTCACCCCTCCACTTT. Amino acids: CASRQGNSPLHF.

The chain carries TRBV27 and TRBJ2-1; D is uncertain. V was cut by 5 bases and J by 7 bases, with 15 bases left in between. The CDR3 runs 14 residues. From germline, CDR1 is MNHEY and CDR2 SMNVEV (reference sequence). The CDR3 region is CASSPSDGGNEQFF. The CDR3 DNA reads TGTGCCAGCAGTCCCTCCGACGGTGGGAATGAGCAGTTCTTC.

The V call is TRBV29-1, the J call TRBJ2-1; tentative D call: TRBD2 (7 bases). The CDR3 extends over 14 amino acids. Germline values: CDR1 SQVTM, CDR2 ANQGSEA. V was pared by 5 bases and J by 0 bases, with 11 bases between. The CDR3 DNA reads as TGCAGCGTTTGGGCGGGGGCCTCCTACAATGAGCAGTTCTTC. It encodes CSVWAGASYNEQFF.

The chain recombines TRBV5-6 with TRBJ1-5, with TRBD1 matching over 9 bases. The germline gives CDR1 SGHDT, CDR2 YYEEEE. The length of the CDR3 is 14 residues. Trimming cost V 4 bases and J 7 bases; bases outside gene matches: 6. The CDR3 is CASSTGGSRQPQHF. Here the CDR3 DNA reads TGTGCCAGCAGCACAGGGGGCTCACGGCAGCCCCAGCATTTT.

The chain joins TRBV19 to TRBJ1-2, with D hard to call. V was shortened by 9 bases and J by 7 bases, with 12 bases between the two germline ends. There are 11 residues in the CDR3. CDR1 is LNHDA and CDR2 is SQIVND in the germline V gene (reference sequence). CDR3 amino acids: CASLRRGGYTF. The CDR3, as DNA: TGTGCCAGCCTCCGACGTGGTGGCTACACCTTC.

The V and J genes are TRBV27 and TRBJ2-7, with 7 positions matching TRBD1. The CDR3 loop spans 14 amino acids. Germline V gene lookup returns CDR1 MNHEY and CDR2 SMNVEV (reference sequence). V lost 6 bases and J lost 4; bases outside the gene matches: 9. Here the CDR3 reads CASSPRDSRYEQYF. CDR3 bases: TGTGCCAGCAGCCCCCGGGACAGCCGGTACGAGCAGTACTTC.

This chain uses TRBV25-1 with TRBJ2-3; no clear D. The CDR3 loop spans 12 amino acids. Germline CDR1 is MGHDK and CDR2 is SYGVNS. The V gene lost 2 bases and the J gene lost 8 bases, with 8 bases spanning the gap. CDR3 sequence: CASSEGIGTQYF. CDR3 nucleotide sequence: TGTGCCAGCAGTGAAGGGATTGGTACGCAGTATTTT. Full variable domain (remainder filled in from reference TRBV25-1 and TRBJ2-3): EADIYQTPRYLVIGTGKKITLECSQTMGHDKMYWYQQDPGMELHLIHYSYGVNSTEKGDLSSESTVSRIRTEHFPLTLESARPSHTSQYLCASSEGIGTQYFGPGTRLTVL.

The chain employs TRBV11-3 and TRBJ2-3, with D hard to call. The germline V and J ends were trimmed by 5 bases and 5 bases, with 14 bases remaining between them. The length of the CDR3 is 14 residues. The germline V gene encodes CDR1 SGHNT and CDR2 YENEEA. Here the CDR3 DNA reads TGTGCCAGCAGCCCCACCCCAAAACAAGATACGCAGTATTTT. This translates into CASSPTPKQDTQYF.

This chain joins TRBV11-2 and TRBJ1-2, with 7 positions matching TRBD1. The V gene end was trimmed by 5 bases and the J gene end by 8 bases; junction bases not matched to a gene: 8. The CDR3 covers 13 residues. Germline values: CDR1 SGHAT, CDR2 FQNNGV. In DNA form, the CDR3 reads TGTGCCAGCAGCCACGACAGGGCTAAAGGCTACACCTTC. Encoded protein: CASSHDRAKGYTF.

A note on this clone: Other DNA sequences in the sample encode the same CDR3. The chain employs TRBV7-9 and TRBJ2-7, with unresolved D. There are 12 residues in the CDR3. With 5 bases removed from V and 3 bases from J, the gap between germline ends came to 8 bases. Germline V gene lookup returns CDR1 SEHNR and CDR2 FQNEAQ (reference sequence). CDR3 amino acids: CASSGGVYEQYF. The DNA of the CDR3 is TGTGCCAGCAGCGGCGGTGTCTACGAGCAGTACTTC.

The chain has TRBV18 and TRBJ1-2; D is undetermined. This CDR3 has 15 residues. The V end was cut by 0 bases, the J end by 0 bases, with 8 bases between. Germline CDR1 KGHSH, CDR2 LQKENI. Here the CDR3 DNA reads TGTGCCAGCTCACCACCGGTTGGACCTAACTATGGCTACACCTTC. It is translated as CASSPPVGPNYGYTF.

V gene TRBV29-1 combines with J gene TRBJ1-5; D gene uncertain. Trimming removed 2 bases from V and 0 bases from J, with 14 bases in between. The CDR3 loop spans 16 amino acids. Germline-derived CDR1 and CDR2 are SQVTM and ANQGSEA. Here the CDR3 reads CSVETAREASNQPQHF. The CDR3 bases are TGCAGCGTTGAAACGGCGCGGGAGGCTAGCAATCAGCCCCAGCATTTT.

The rearrangement uses TRBV4-2 and TRBJ2-3; D remains ambiguous. Trimming stripped 1 base from V and 0 bases from J, with 11 bases between. CDR3 length: 16 amino acids. Germline lookup yields CDR1 LGHNA and CDR2 YNFKEQ. The CDR3 coding sequence is TGTGCCAGCAGCCAAGCGGAGTTGGAGAGCACAGATACGCAGTATTTT. Its translation: CASSQAELESTDTQYF.

V gene TRBV24-1 combines with J gene TRBJ2-2, with 8 bases lining up with TRBD1. J lost 0 bases, V lost 2 bases, and 4 bases had no gene match. Per the germline V gene, CDR1 is KGHDR and CDR2 is SFDVKD. CDR3 length: 17 amino acids. The CDR3 sequence: CATSDSRQGTNTGELFF. CDR3 DNA: TGTGCCACCAGTGATTCGAGACAGGGGACGAACACCGGGGAGCTGTTTTTT.

This clone was seen a single time. The V and J genes are TRBV5-6 and TRBJ1-6; D ambiguous. Germline values: CDR1 SGHDT, CDR2 YYEEEE. V was pared by 2 bases and J by 5 bases, with 8 bases between. The CDR3 totals 14 residues. The DNA of the CDR3 is TGTGCCAGCAGCTTTGACCCCGATAATTCACCCCTCCACTTT. Its protein product is CASSFDPDNSPLHF.

The genes are TRBV6-5 and TRBJ2-7; D is tentatively TRBD1 or TRBD2 (5 bases each). V was clipped by 7 bases and J by 2 bases, with 12 bases between them. Germline V lookup: CDR1 MNHEY, CDR2 SVGAGI. The CDR3 has 13 residues. CDR3 DNA: TGTGCCAGCACACGGGACGGTACCTACGAGCAGTACTTC. It specifies CASTRDGTYEQYF.

The sample holds a few counts of this clone. This rearrangement joins TRBV18 to TRBJ1-3; the D is unclear. The CDR3 totals 14 residues. V was cut by 4 bases and J by 0 bases, with 7 bases left in between. Per the germline V gene, CDR1 is KGHSH and CDR2 is LQKENI. The CDR3 DNA is TGTGCCAGCTCACTTGGGAACTCTGGAAACACCATATATTTT. It encodes CASSLGNSGNTIYF. Full variable domain (remainder filled in from reference TRBV18 and TRBJ1-3): NAGVMQNPRHLVRRRGQEARLRCSPMKGHSHVYWYRQLPEEGLKFMVYLQKENIIDESGMPKERFSAEFPKEGPSILRIQQVVRGDSAAYFCASSLGNSGNTIYFGEGSWLTVV.

The table lists this clone with a few counts. The chain links TRBV7-8 to TRBJ2-7; TRBD2 is a possible D gene (5 bases). V lost 4 bases and J 6 bases, leaving 10 bases between the germline ends. Germline CDR1 is SGHVS and CDR2 is FQNEAQ. The CDR3 spans 12 residues. DNA for the CDR3: TGTGCCAGCAGCTATCCCGCGGGCGAGCAGTACTTC. Translation: CASSYPAGEQYF. The full variable domain, rest sourced from reference TRBV7-8 and TRBJ2-7, is GAGVSQSPRYKVAKRGQDVALRCDPISGHVSLFWYQQALGQGPEFLTYFQNEAQLDKSGLPSDRFFAERPEGSVSTLKIQRTQQEDSAVYLCASSYPAGEQYFGPGTRLTVT.

The genes are TRBV19 and TRBJ1-5; D call uncertain. Between the trimmed V and J ends, which lost 5 bases and 4 bases, there was a span of 9 bases. The germline V gene encodes CDR1 LNHDA and CDR2 SQIVND (reference sequence). This CDR3 has 13 amino acids. The CDR3 DNA is TGTGCCAGTAGTGGTTCACCAAATCAGCCCCAGCATTTT. Residues: CASSGSPNQPQHF.

The rearrangement uses TRBV4-1 and TRBJ1-1; TRBD1 might be the D (5 bases). This CDR3 is 15 amino acids long. Germline CDR1 MGHRA, CDR2 YSYEKL. V lost 2 bases to trimming and J lost 0 bases, with 10 bases between them. The DNA for the CDR3 is TGCGCCAGCAGCCAAAGACAGTCCCTGAACACTGAAGCTTTCTTT. Protein: CASSQRQSLNTEAFF.